These T cell receptor beta chains were read from a single sample in a study of T cells in Graves' hyperthyroidism and ophthalmopathy. One entry per CDR3 protein, called by TCRdb with MiXCR from the multiplex PCR reads. The sample lists hundreds of thousands of distinct CDR3 sequences; around 15% were seen once. The source material was blood. These receptors all come from a woman under 40 with Graves' hyperthyroidism. Both conserved end residues are part of each CDR3. A D gene is named only where the DNA matches it firmly.

j_call: TRBJ2-5; d_call: TRBD2; v_call: TRBV6-2/TRBV6-3; cdr3_aa: CASSSSLAGGFETQYF
j_call: TRBJ2-1; d_call: TRBD2; v_call: TRBV3-1; cdr3_aa: CASSPISGRGLNNEQFF
j_call: TRBJ2-1; d_call: .; v_call: TRBV30; cdr3_aa: CAWTPWGSEQFF
j_call: TRBJ1-2; d_call: TRBD1; v_call: TRBV30; cdr3_aa: CASPGQTNYGYTF
j_call: TRBJ2-7; d_call: TRBD2; v_call: TRBV25-1; cdr3_aa: CASSAGGLANEQYF
j_call: TRBJ1-5; d_call: .; v_call: TRBV10-3; cdr3_aa: CAISERGTGNQPQHF
j_call: TRBJ2-5; d_call: .; v_call: TRBV30; cdr3_aa: CAWDIGGVETQYF
j_call: TRBJ2-5; d_call: TRBD2; v_call: TRBV29-1; cdr3_aa: CSVERRTSGRLGETQYF
j_call: TRBJ1-1; d_call: .; v_call: TRBV27; cdr3_aa: CASSSGPNLEAFF
j_call: TRBJ2-4; d_call: .; v_call: TRBV13; cdr3_aa: CASRSRGAKNIQYF
j_call: TRBJ2-2; d_call: .; v_call: TRBV29-1; cdr3_aa: CSVVQENTGELFF
j_call: TRBJ2-3; d_call: .; v_call: TRBV10-3; cdr3_aa: CAISEADTQYF
j_call: TRBJ2-3; d_call: TRBD2; v_call: TRBV13; cdr3_aa: CASRREGDTQYF
j_call: TRBJ2-5; d_call: TRBD2; v_call: TRBV6-1; cdr3_aa: CASSETSGRQETQYF
j_call: TRBJ2-7; d_call: TRBD1; v_call: TRBV19; cdr3_aa: CASTDRAYEQYF
j_call: TRBJ2-1; d_call: .; v_call: TRBV5-1; cdr3_aa: CASSLYGIVNNEQFF
j_call: TRBJ2-3; d_call: TRBD2; v_call: TRBV7-9; cdr3_aa: CASSDRTSRYKDTQYF
j_call: TRBJ1-1; d_call: TRBD1; v_call: TRBV6-5; cdr3_aa: CASSYFTGTGYTEAFF
j_call: TRBJ2-5; d_call: .; v_call: TRBV6-2/TRBV6-3; cdr3_aa: CASSNNGTQYF
j_call: TRBJ2-2; d_call: TRBD2; v_call: TRBV19; cdr3_aa: CASSRGLAGGPWTGELFF
j_call: TRBJ1-1; d_call: .; v_call: TRBV6-4; cdr3_aa: CAGSEEQGTTEAFF
j_call: .; d_call: .; v_call: TRBV15; cdr3_aa: CATSEEGTHEQFF
j_call: TRBJ1-6; d_call: TRBD1; v_call: TRBV27; cdr3_aa: CASSGLGQGDSPLHF
j_call: TRBJ1-6; d_call: .; v_call: TRBV20-1; cdr3_aa: CSARVPGNSPLHF
j_call: TRBJ2-1; d_call: TRBD2; v_call: TRBV5-1; cdr3_aa: CASSLVAGAFGNEQFF
j_call: TRBJ1-5; d_call: .; v_call: TRBV7-2; cdr3_aa: CASSLVSGSVGQPQHF
j_call: TRBJ2-7; d_call: TRBD2; v_call: TRBV7-9; cdr3_aa: CASSFPGLARNEQYF
j_call: TRBJ2-1; d_call: TRBD2; v_call: TRBV9; cdr3_aa: CASSDYGTSGVIVEQFF
j_call: TRBJ1-5; d_call: .; v_call: TRBV4-1; cdr3_aa: CASSQGAGTNQPQHF
j_call: TRBJ1-3; d_call: TRBD1; v_call: TRBV10-3; cdr3_aa: CAIRQGGTRNTIYF
j_call: TRBJ1-3; d_call: .; v_call: TRBV29-1; cdr3_aa: CSVTGLSGNTIYF
j_call: TRBJ2-1; d_call: .; v_call: TRBV30; cdr3_aa: CAWSVYPGNEQFF
j_call: TRBJ1-6; d_call: .; v_call: TRBV11-3; cdr3_aa: CASSLVGQHNSPLHF
j_call: TRBJ2-2; d_call: TRBD2; v_call: TRBV3-1; cdr3_aa: CASSQESSGRRGGELFF
j_call: TRBJ2-7; d_call: .; v_call: TRBV12-3/TRBV12-4; cdr3_aa: CASSKDSRRGEQYF
j_call: TRBJ2-6; d_call: .; v_call: TRBV5-1; cdr3_aa: CASSSTSGANVLTF
j_call: TRBJ2-3; d_call: .; v_call: TRBV12-3/TRBV12-4; cdr3_aa: CASSFYERLDTQYF
j_call: .; d_call: TRBD2; v_call: TRBV28; cdr3_aa: CASSSLAGGESYEQFF
j_call: TRBJ2-1; d_call: .; v_call: TRBV30; cdr3_aa: CAWTGDYNEQFF
j_call: TRBJ2-3; d_call: TRBD1; v_call: TRBV5-6; cdr3_aa: CASRQGASDTQYF
j_call: TRBJ1-2; d_call: TRBD1; v_call: TRBV19; cdr3_aa: CATGGDYGYTF
j_call: TRBJ2-7; d_call: .; v_call: TRBV5-1; cdr3_aa: CASSLVSGHREQYF
j_call: TRBJ2-3; d_call: .; v_call: TRBV6-2/TRBV6-3; cdr3_aa: CATESQGRGTDTQYF
j_call: TRBJ2-2; d_call: .; v_call: TRBV30; cdr3_aa: CALGTGELFF
j_call: TRBJ2-1; d_call: .; v_call: TRBV30; cdr3_aa: CAWSVPLGIGEQFF
j_call: TRBJ2-3; d_call: .; v_call: TRBV20-1; cdr3_aa: CSETRGTRDTQYF
j_call: TRBJ2-4; d_call: .; v_call: TRBV6-2/TRBV6-3; cdr3_aa: CASTIPGAGIQYF
j_call: TRBJ1-5; d_call: .; v_call: TRBV2; cdr3_aa: CASNPREGQPQHF
j_call: TRBJ2-1; d_call: TRBD2; v_call: TRBV3-1; cdr3_aa: CASSQYGEAGLGGDEQFF
j_call: TRBJ2-1; d_call: TRBD2; v_call: TRBV29-1; cdr3_aa: CSVTPLAGAYNEQFF
j_call: TRBJ2-5; d_call: TRBD2; v_call: TRBV7-9; cdr3_aa: CASSLAVGLAEETQYF
j_call: TRBJ2-4; d_call: .; v_call: TRBV5-6; cdr3_aa: CASSQGLGGDIQYF
j_call: TRBJ2-2; d_call: .; v_call: TRBV4-3; cdr3_aa: CASSQEVHGELFF
j_call: TRBJ2-3; d_call: .; v_call: TRBV2; cdr3_aa: CASSDGGHNTDTQYF